Sequencing of this TCR beta chain was carried out in a study of T cells in tumors after PD-1 blockade. The wider study: Mean per blood sample: 90,000 to 120,000 templates (about 24,000-270,000), about 40,000 unique clonotypes.

Germline V gene lookup returns CDR1 MNHEY and CDR2 SVGAGI. Trimming took 8 bases from V and 9 from J; bases not matched to a gene: 11. The CDR3 loop spans 13 amino acids. Sequencing used immunoSEQ multiplex PCR; TCRdb keeps in-frame clones, though not all of them. The sample has tens of thousands of clones; under 80% are singletons. Sequencing was performed on PBMCs, taken after anti-PD-1 treatment. This receptor was identified in a human donor with basal cell carcinoma. V is TRBV6-5 and J is TRBJ2-7; TRBD2 matches 9 bases. CDR3 in amino acids: CASRREISGGQYF. DNA for the CDR3: TGTGCCAGCCGACGGGAGATTAGCGGGGGGCAGTACTTC.